A single sample is the source of the 21 T cell receptor beta chains below, sequenced in a study of shared clonotypes between healthy human individuals. The method was immunoSEQ multiplex PCR; TCRdb's version includes in-frame clones alone and lacks a portion of them. The table shows over 400,000 clones, with around four fifths occurring only once. The sample taken for sequencing was PBMCs. Every receptor here comes from a woman aged 40 to 55 in good health. Some clones in this sample may be carry-over from other donors' samples.

This chain uses TRBV9 with TRBJ1-1, with D maybe TRBD1 (5 bases). The germline CDR1 and CDR2 sequences are SGDLS and YYNGEE. This CDR3 region has 14 residues. The V and J ends lost 4 bases and 5 bases respectively, with 15 bases between them. The CDR3 protein is CASSSGLTGTEAFF. CDR3 in DNA: TGTGCCAGCAGCTCGGGACTGACGGGGACTGAAGCTTTCTTT.

The chain links TRBV7-2 to TRBJ2-7; maybe TRBD1 (6 bases). CDR3 size: 15 residues. The V and J ends lost 0 bases and 1 base respectively, with 10 bases between them. Per germline, CDR1 SGHTA and CDR2 FQGNSA. CDR3 amino acids: CASSLAGGKSYEQYF. CDR3 coding DNA: TGTGCCAGCAGCTTAGCTGGGGGCAAATCCTACGAGCAGTACTTC.

The gene calls are TRBV2 and TRBJ1-2, with 8 positions matching TRBD1. V shed 4 bases and J 2 bases; nucleotides not matched to a gene: 6. The CDR3 contains 15 residues. CDR1 is SNHLY and CDR2 is FYNNEI in the germline V gene. The CDR3 sequence: CASSGRQGTNYGYTF. The CDR3 region has the DNA TGTGCCAGCAGTGGACGACAGGGGACAAACTATGGCTACACCTTC.

This clone was seen more than once but under ten times. A much larger clonotype is one base distant, so this may be a read error. The chain joins TRBV2 to TRBJ1-2; the match to TRBD1 covers 8 bases. Germline V gene data show CDR1 as SNHLY and CDR2 as FYNNEI. Trimming cost V 6 bases and J 6 bases; bases outside gene matches: 12. There are 15 residues in the CDR3. In nucleotides, the CDR3 is TGTGCCAGCAGGCGGGACAGGAGCTCAGCTGATGGCTACACCTTC. It codes for CASRRDRSSADGYTF.

This chain connects TRBV5-8 to TRBJ2-4; possible D gene TRBD2, 5 bases. CDR3 size: 11 residues. V dropped 2 bases and J dropped 15 bases, with 12 bases sitting between them. The germline gives CDR1 SGHTS, CDR2 YDEGEE. CDR3 DNA sequence: TGTGCCAGCAGCTTCCGGGATCCAGGGTACTTC. This gives the protein CASSFRDPGYF.

The V and J genes are TRBV7-6 and TRBJ2-7; D tentatively fits TRBD1 or TRBD2 (5 bases each). The CDR3 length is 16 residues. Trimming removed 1 base at V and 1 base at J, with 14 bases between. The germline V gene encodes CDR1 SGHVS and CDR2 FNYEAQ. The CDR3 DNA follows: TGTGCCAGCAGCTTAGGGGACCCAGAAAGGTCCTACGAGCAGTACTTC. Its translation is CASSLGDPERSYEQYF. Together with reference TRBV7-6 and TRBJ2-7, the CDR3 gives the full variable domain: GAGVSQSPRYKVTKRGQDVALRCDPISGHVSLYWYRQALGQGPEFLTYFNYEAQQDKSGLPNDRFSAERPEGSISTLTIQRTEQRDSAMYRCASSLGDPERSYEQYFGPGTRLTVT.

This chain uses TRBV19 with TRBJ1-1; D remains unclear. CDR1 is LNHDA, CDR2 SQIVND, per germline (reference sequence). This CDR3 has 13 residues. V gave up 1 base and J gave up 5 bases, with 8 bases separating them. In DNA form, the CDR3 reads TGTGCCAGTAGTATAGCGGCGGTGACTGAAGCTTTCTTT. Its translation is CASSIAAVTEAFF.

The chain's CDR3 is CASSLTPGGMGTQYF. Here the CDR3 DNA reads TGTGCCAGCAGTTTAACCCCCGGGGGGATGGGTACGCAGTATTTT. This chain connects TRBV28 to TRBJ2-3; 7 bases align to TRBD2. The CDR3 contains 15 residues. V gave up 2 bases and J gave up 8 bases; unmatched junction bases: 10. Germline CDR1 MDHEN, CDR2 SYDVKM.

The chain combines TRBV6-5 with TRBJ2-1; 10 bases align to TRBD1. The CDR3 runs to 15 residues. Germline CDR1 is MNHEY and CDR2 is SVGAGI. J gave up 2 bases and V 2 bases, and 0 bases lay outside the gene matches. CDR3 residues: CASSYGTGAYNEQFF. For the CDR3, the DNA is TGTGCCAGCAGTTACGGGACAGGGGCCTACAATGAGCAGTTCTTC.

The rearrangement joins TRBV28 to TRBJ2-3; 13 bases are shared with TRBD2. Germline V gene data show CDR1 as MDHEN and CDR2 as SYDVKM. The length of the CDR3 is 15 residues. J lost 7 bases, V lost 5 bases, and 6 bases had no gene match. CDR3 region: CASSKGLAGIYTQYF. The CDR3 coding sequence is TGTGCCAGCAGTAAGGGACTAGCGGGAATCTATACGCAGTATTTT.

A word on this clone: A much larger clonotype is one base distant, so this may be a read error. Other DNA variants within this sample encode the same CDR3. The rearrangement uses TRBV28 and TRBJ1-2, with 11 bases fitting TRBD1. The germline gives CDR1 MDHEN, CDR2 SYDVKM. The CDR3 consists of 15 residues. The CDR3: CASSSRDRGLGGYTF. Written as DNA, the CDR3 is TGCGCCAGCAGTTCCCGGGACAGGGGGTTGGGTGGCTACACCTTC.

This clone was observed once. This rearrangement joins TRBV11-1 to TRBJ2-7, with D perhaps matching TRBD1 (5 bases). Germline V gene sequence: CDR1 SGHAT, CDR2 FQDESV (reference sequence). V shed 1 base and J shed 4 bases, with 11 bases lying between them. This CDR3 has 14 residues. The CDR3 bases are TGTGCCAGCAGCTTAGGATGGACAAGTTACGAGCAGTACTTC. Its translation: CASSLGWTSYEQYF.

As concerns this clone: A much larger clone lies a single base off, so this may be a read error. The identical CDR3 is also encoded by other nucleotide sequences in the sample. This chain links TRBV5-4 with TRBJ1-2; D gene unclear. From germline, CDR1 is SGHNT and CDR2 YYREEE (reference sequence). CDR3 length: 15 residues. The V gene lost 4 bases and the J gene lost 3 bases, with 16 bases spanning the gap. The CDR3 region has the DNA TGTGCCAGCAGCCTAACGGTCCGCGGCGACTATGGCTACACCTTC. Amino acids: CASSLTVRGDYGYTF.

The CDR3 nucleotides read TGTGCCAGCAGTTACCCCACAATGGACGTCACAGATACGCAGTATTTT. Amino acid sequence: CASSYPTMDVTDTQYF. The chain combines TRBV7-9 with TRBJ2-3; D gene unclear. The germline gives CDR1 SEHNR, CDR2 FQNEAQ (reference sequence). Trimming took 6 bases from V and 2 from J, leaving 18 bases between them. This CDR3 is 16 amino acids long.

This rearrangement joins TRBV19 to TRBJ2-7, with 10 bases that match TRBD2. The CDR3 spans 14 residues. V trimming: 7 bases; J trimming: 6 bases; junction bases outside the gene matches: 9. Germline CDR1 reads LNHDA; CDR2 reads SQIVND (reference sequence). CDR3 loop: CASTRLAGVGEQYF. In DNA form, the CDR3 reads TGTGCCAGTACCCGTCTAGCGGGAGTGGGCGAGCAGTACTTC.

This chain connects TRBV7-3 to TRBJ2-2, with D perhaps TRBD1 (5 bases). The V and J ends lost 2 bases and 4 bases respectively, with 14 bases between them. Germline V CDR1 and CDR2: SGHTA, FQGTGA. The CDR3 is 16 amino acids. CDR3 nucleotide sequence: TGTGCCAGCAGCTTAGAAGGGGCGATGACCACCGGGGAGCTGTTTTTT. Its translation is CASSLEGAMTTGELFF.

The DNA of the CDR3 is TGTGCCAGTAGTATAGATTCCGCTACCGAGAGTTCCCAGCATTTT. Translation gives CASSIDSATESSQHF. The chain couples TRBV19 to TRBJ1-5; no clear D gene. There are 15 residues in the CDR3. V gave up 0 bases and J gave up 11 bases, with 17 bases separating them. Germline CDR1 and CDR2: LNHDA and SQIVND (reference sequence). Filled out from reference TRBV19 and TRBJ1-5, the complete variable domain reads DGGITQSPKYLFRKEGQNVTLSCEQNLNHDAMYWYRQDPGQGLRLIYYSQIVNDFQKGDIAEGYSVSREKKESFPLTVTSAQKNPTAFYLCASSIDSATESSQHFGDGTRLSIL.

J is TRBJ2-7 and V is TRBV2, with TRBD2 matching 9 bases. V trimming: 9 bases; J trimming: 1 base; junction bases outside the gene matches: 10. Germline-derived CDR1 and CDR2 are SNHLY and FYNNEI. CDR3 length equals 15 residues. The CDR3 loop is CASFSRREGSYEQYF. DNA for the CDR3: TGTGCCAGTTTCAGTAGGCGGGAGGGTTCCTACGAGCAGTACTTC.

This chain links TRBV2 with TRBJ2-7, with a tentative D call TRBD2 (5 bases). CDR1 SNHLY and CDR2 FYNNEI come from the germline V gene. Trimming removed 4 bases from V and 6 bases from J, with 7 bases in between. The CDR3 extends over 11 amino acids. The CDR3 bases are TGTGCCAGCAGTGCGCGGGTCGAGCAGTACTTC. Translated, it gives CASSARVEQYF.

J is TRBJ2-1 and V is TRBV7-8, with a weak D call TRBD1 (8 bases). Germline V gives CDR1 SGHVS, CDR2 FQNEAQ. This CDR3 has 15 residues. The V end was cut by 7 bases, the J end by 4 bases, with 17 bases between. This CDR3 is CASNRGGQTYNEQFF. As DNA, the CDR3 is TGTGCCAGCAACAGGGGGGGACAGACATACAATGAGCAGTTCTTC.

The chain links TRBV7-9 to TRBJ2-3; D possibly matches TRBD1 or TRBD2 (5 bases each). In germline, CDR1 is SEHNR, CDR2 FQNEAQ (reference sequence). V lost 10 bases and J lost 1, with 15 bases in between. The CDR3 runs to 14 residues. The CDR3 sequence: CATRDGFRTDTQYF. The CDR3 DNA reads as TGTGCCACCCGGGACGGTTTTCGCACAGATACGCAGTATTTT.